A single T cell receptor beta chain is shown here with its context. The assay was immunoSEQ multiplex PCR, and TCRdb's table has in-frame clones only and misses some. Among around 100,000 clones listed, approximately 87% were seen once. The sample is drawn from a study of T cell responses to AZD1222 COVID-19 vaccine. The TCR sequence derives from an adult who received the AZD1222 COVID-19 vaccine. Source: peripheral blood, taken 28 days after the second AZD1222 dose.

The CDR3 sequence is CASSLVRQGSTDTQYF. The CDR3 coding sequence is TGTGCCAGCAGCTTGGTTAGACAGGGAAGCACAGATACGCAGTATTTT. The chain employs TRBV5-5 and TRBJ2-3; TRBD1 agrees at 7 bases. The germline V gene encodes CDR1 SGHKS and CDR2 YYEKEE (reference sequence). The CDR3 loop spans 16 amino acids. Trimming cost V 0 bases and J 0 bases; bases outside gene matches: 4.